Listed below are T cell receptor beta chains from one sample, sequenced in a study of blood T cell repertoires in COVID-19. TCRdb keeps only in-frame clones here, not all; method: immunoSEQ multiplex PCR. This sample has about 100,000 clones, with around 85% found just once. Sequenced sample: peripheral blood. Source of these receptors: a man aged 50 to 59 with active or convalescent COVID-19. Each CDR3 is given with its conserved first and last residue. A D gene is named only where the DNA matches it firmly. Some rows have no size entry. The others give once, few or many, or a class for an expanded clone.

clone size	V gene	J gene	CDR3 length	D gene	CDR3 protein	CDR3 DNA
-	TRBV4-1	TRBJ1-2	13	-	CASSQGQTYGYTF	TGCGCCAGCAGCCAAGGACAGACCTATGGCTACACCTTC
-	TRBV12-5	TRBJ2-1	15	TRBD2	CASGDGTSGYNEQFF	TGTGCTAGTGGGGACGGGACTAGCGGCTACAATGAGCAGTTCTTC
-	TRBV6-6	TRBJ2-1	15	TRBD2	CASTQREASGDEQFF	TGTGCCAGCACCCAGAGAGAAGCTAGCGGGGATGAGCAGTTCTTC
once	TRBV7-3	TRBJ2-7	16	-	CASSEIYRRRSYEQYF	TGTGCCAGCAGCGAGATATACAGGCGACGATCCTACGAGCAGTACTTC
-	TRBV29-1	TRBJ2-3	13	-	CSVDQGGTDTQYF	TGCAGCGTCGATCAGGGTGGCACAGATACGCAGTATTTT
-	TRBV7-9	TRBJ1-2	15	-	CASSPPGGLSYGYTF	TGTGCCAGCAGTCCTCCCGGGGGTCTCAGCTATGGCTACACCTTC
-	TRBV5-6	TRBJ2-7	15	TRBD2	CASSDNGGGSYEQYF	TGTGCCAGCAGCGATAACGGCGGGGGCTCCTACGAGCAGTACTTC
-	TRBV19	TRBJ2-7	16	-	CASSRGSDPPGYEQYF	TGTGCCAGTAGTCGCGGGTCAGACCCTCCGGGGTACGAGCAGTACTTC
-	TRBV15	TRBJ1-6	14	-	CATSREGPSSPLHF	TGTGCCACCAGCAGAGAGGGGCCTAGTTCACCCCTCCACTTT
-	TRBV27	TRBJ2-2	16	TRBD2	CASSLSGGSSTGELFF	TGTGCCAGCAGTTTATCGGGCGGGAGTAGCACCGGGGAGCTGTTTTTT
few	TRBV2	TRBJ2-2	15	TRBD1	CASSEGQGGTGELFF	TGTGCCAGCAGCGAGGGACAGGGGGGAACCGGGGAGCTGTTTTTT
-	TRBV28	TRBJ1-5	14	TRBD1	CASTKTGGFQPQHF	TGTGCCAGCACTAAGACAGGGGGCTTTCAGCCCCAGCATTTT
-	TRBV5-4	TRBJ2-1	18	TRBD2	CASSSPTSGRRGYNEQFF	TGTGCCAGCAGCTCTCCGACTAGCGGGAGGCGCGGCTACAATGAGCAGTTCTTC
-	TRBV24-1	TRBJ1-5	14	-	CATSTEAGDQPQHF	TGTGCCACCAGTACGGAAGCCGGGGATCAGCCCCAGCATTTT
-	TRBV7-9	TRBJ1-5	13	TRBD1	CASSWTGDQPQHF	TGTGCCAGCAGCTGGACAGGGGATCAGCCCCAGCATTTT
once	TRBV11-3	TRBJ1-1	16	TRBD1	CASSLGYGQGDPEAFF	TGTGCCAGCAGCTTAGGTTACGGACAGGGTGACCCTGAAGCTTTCTTT
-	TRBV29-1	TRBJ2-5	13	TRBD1	CSAGGASGETQYF	TGCAGCGCAGGGGGCGCGTCGGGTGAGACCCAGTACTTC
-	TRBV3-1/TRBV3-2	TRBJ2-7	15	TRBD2	CASSQGTTSGYEQYF	TGTGCCAGCAGCCAAGGAACGACTAGCGGCTACGAGCAGTACTTC
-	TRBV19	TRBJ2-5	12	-	CASSIFGETQYF	TGTGCCAGTAGTATCTTCGGGGAGACCCAGTACTTC
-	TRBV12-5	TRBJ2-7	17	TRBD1	CASGLVIGGASSYEQYF	TGTGCTAGTGGTTTGGTAATAGGGGGCGCGAGCTCCTACGAGCAGTACTTC
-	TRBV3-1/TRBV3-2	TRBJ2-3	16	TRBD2	CASSQLAGDFTDTQYF	TGTGCCAGCAGCCAACTAGCGGGGGATTTCACAGATACGCAGTATTTT
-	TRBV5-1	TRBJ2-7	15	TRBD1	CASSPRQGLSYEQYF	TGCGCCAGCAGCCCCCGACAGGGGCTTTCCTACGAGCAGTACTTC
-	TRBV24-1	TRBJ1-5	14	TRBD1	CATSGQGSNQPQHF	TGTGCCACCAGTGGACAGGGTAGCAATCAGCCCCAGCATTTT
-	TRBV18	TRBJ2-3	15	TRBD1	CASSLGTGAVDTQYF	TGTGCCAGCTCACTCGGGACAGGGGCCGTTGATACGCAGTATTTT
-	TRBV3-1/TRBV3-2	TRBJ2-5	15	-	CASSPSSRVQETQYF	TGTGCCAGCAGTCCTTCCTCCAGGGTCCAAGAGACCCAGTACTTC
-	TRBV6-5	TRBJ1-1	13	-	CASSYSTGSEAFF	TGTGCCAGCAGTTACTCGACTGGTTCTGAAGCTTTCTTT
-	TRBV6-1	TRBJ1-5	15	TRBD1	CASSETVEGARPQHF	TGTGCCAGCAGTGAAACGGTTGAGGGGGCGAGGCCCCAGCATTTT
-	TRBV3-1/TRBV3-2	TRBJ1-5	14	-	CASSQGGGGQPQHF	TGTGCCAGCAGCCAAGGGGGGGGCGGTCAGCCCCAGCATTTT
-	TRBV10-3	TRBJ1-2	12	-	CAINGGYYGYTF	TGTGCCATCAACGGGGGGTACTATGGCTACACCTTC
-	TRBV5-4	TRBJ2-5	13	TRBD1	CASGDRGSETQYF	TGTGCCAGCGGAGACAGGGGGTCGGAGACCCAGTACTTC
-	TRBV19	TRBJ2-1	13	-	CASSTTRRNEQFF	TGTGCCAGTAGTACGACTAGGCGAAATGAGCAGTTCTTC
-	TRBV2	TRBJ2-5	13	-	CASSGDKRETQYF	TGTGCCAGCAGTGGCGACAAACGGGAGACCCAGTACTTC
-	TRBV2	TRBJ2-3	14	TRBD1	CASSTDRATDTQYF	TGTGCCAGCAGCACGGACAGGGCAACAGATACGCAGTATTTT
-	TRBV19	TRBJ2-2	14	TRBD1	CASRGTGAYGELFF	TGTGCCAGTAGAGGGACAGGGGCGTATGGAGAGCTGTTTTTT
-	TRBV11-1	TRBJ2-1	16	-	CASSYPVSGDNSEQFF	TGTGCCAGCAGCTACCCCGTTTCGGGAGATAATAGTGAGCAGTTCTTC
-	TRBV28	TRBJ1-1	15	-	CASNSLGLVNTEAFF	TGTGCCAGCAATAGTCTGGGCCTCGTGAACACTGAAGCTTTCTTT
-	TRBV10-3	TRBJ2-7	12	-	CAISDAMDEQYF	TGTGCCATCAGTGATGCGATGGACGAGCAGTACTTC
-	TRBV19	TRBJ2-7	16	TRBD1	CASSGRTGGEFYEQYF	TGTGCCAGTAGTGGTCGGACAGGGGGCGAGTTCTACGAGCAGTACTTC
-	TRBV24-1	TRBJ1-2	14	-	CATSDSRGWYGYTF	TGTGCCACCAGTGATAGCCGGGGGTGGTATGGCTACACCTTC
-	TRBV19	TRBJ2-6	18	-	CASSIPGGGGPGANVLTF	TGTGCCAGTAGTATTCCGGGGGGCGGAGGACCTGGGGCCAACGTCCTGACTTTC
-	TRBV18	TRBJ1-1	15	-	CASSLSGTKNTEAFF	TGTGCCAGCTCACTGTCTGGGACAAAGAACACTGAAGCTTTCTTT
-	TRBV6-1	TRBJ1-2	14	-	CASSFTAEDDGYTF	TGTGCCAGCAGTTTTACAGCGGAAGACGACGGCTACACCTTC
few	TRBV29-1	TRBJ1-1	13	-	CSVEETRGTEAFF	TGCAGCGTTGAAGAAACCAGGGGAACTGAAGCTTTCTTT
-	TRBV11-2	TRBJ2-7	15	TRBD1	CASSAPGTGGLEQYF	TGTGCCAGCAGCGCTCCCGGGACAGGGGGCCTCGAGCAGTACTTC
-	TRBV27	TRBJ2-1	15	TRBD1	CASSFGTGGWNEQFF	TGTGCCAGCAGTTTTGGGACAGGGGGTTGGAATGAGCAGTTCTTC
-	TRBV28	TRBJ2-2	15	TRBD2	CASIPTSGPRGELFF	TGTGCCAGCATCCCTACTAGCGGGCCTAGGGGGGAGCTGTTTTTT
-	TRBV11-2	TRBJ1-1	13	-	CASSPYWNTEAFF	TGTGCCAGCAGCCCATACTGGAACACTGAAGCTTTCTTT
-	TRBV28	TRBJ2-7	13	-	CASSSGEPHEQYF	TGTGCCAGCAGTTCCGGGGAACCCCACGAGCAGTACTTC
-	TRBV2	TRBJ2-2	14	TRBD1	CAKEGQGNTGELFF	TGTGCCAAGGAGGGACAGGGGAACACCGGGGAGCTGTTTTTT
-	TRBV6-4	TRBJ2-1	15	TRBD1	CASSRDRESYNEQFF	TGTGCCAGCAGTAGAGACAGGGAATCCTACAATGAGCAGTTCTTC
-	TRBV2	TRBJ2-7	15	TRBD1	CASSGGTGLYYEQYF	TGTGCCAGCAGTGGAGGGACAGGGCTATACTACGAGCAGTACTTC
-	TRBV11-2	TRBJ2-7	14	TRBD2	CASTQLAGASEQYF	TGTGCCAGCACCCAACTAGCGGGAGCATCCGAGCAGTACTTC
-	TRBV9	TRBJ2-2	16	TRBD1	CASSALGTGDTGELFF	TGTGCCAGCAGCGCCCTCGGGACAGGGGACACCGGGGAGCTGTTTTTT
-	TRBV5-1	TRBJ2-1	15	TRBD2	CASSVTSGSLYEQFF	TGCGCCAGCAGCGTAACTAGCGGGAGTCTTTATGAGCAGTTCTTC
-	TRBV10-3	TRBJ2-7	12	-	CAISVQEVEQYF	TGTGCCATCAGTGTCCAGGAGGTTGAGCAGTACTTC
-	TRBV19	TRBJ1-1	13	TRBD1	CASSMQGATEAFF	TGTGCCAGTAGTATGCAGGGGGCCACTGAAGCTTTCTTT
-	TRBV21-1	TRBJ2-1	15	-	CASEDYPSSYNEQFF	TGTGCCAGCGAGGACTACCCCTCCTCGTACAATGAGCAGTTCTTC
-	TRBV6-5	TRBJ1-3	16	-	CASSYSSPPAGNTIYF	TGTGCCAGCAGTTACTCTTCCCCCCCAGCTGGAAACACCATATATTTT
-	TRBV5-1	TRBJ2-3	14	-	CASSLGSYPDTQYF	TGCGCCAGCAGCTTGGGGAGTTATCCAGATACGCAGTATTTT
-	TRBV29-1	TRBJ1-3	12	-	CSAWSSGNTIYF	TGCAGCGCCTGGAGCTCTGGAAACACCATATATTTT